This T cell receptor beta chain was sequenced for a study of blood T cell repertoires in COVID-19. Study background: Material from acute and convalescent COVID-19 was sourced from the United States, Italy and Spain. Sample material is recorded as cDNA or gDNA derived from T cells, B-cell-depleted T cells, or PBMCs.

CDR3 length equals 17 residues. Seattle patient enrollment occurred during active infection, with longitudinal follow-up thereafter. This clone appeared once. Original methodology: Amplification of reference gene primers provided the estimated nucleated cell counts. Data came from immunoSEQ multiplex PCR; TCRdb stores just in-frame clones and leaves some out. V, J and clone size reflect that table, while D and trimming were determined from the DNA. The data show roughly 200,000 clones, about 85% seen once. The chain has TRBV21-1 and TRBJ1-1. TRBV21-1 is labeled a pseudogene. The sequence was collected from a woman aged 35 to 49 with COVID-19, enrolled during active disease. The sample taken for sequencing was peripheral blood. As DNA, the CDR3 is TGTGCCAGCACCACATGGGAGGGGCGGAGGATGAACACTGAAGCTTTCTTT. Translated: CASTTWEGRRMNTEAFF.